These 7 T cell receptor beta chains were sequenced from one sample in a study of regulatory T cells in long-lasting Graves disease. This sample's time point: newly diagnosed GD, antithyroid drugs for less than 3 months. The TCR library was made from RNA extracted from PBMCs. Through Arm-PCR of CDR3 regions and iRepertoire HTBI primers, TCR beta libraries were built. Each CDR3 protein is one row after TCRdb ran MiXCR on the multiplex PCR reads. Found here are a few hundred thousand distinct CDR3 sequences, over 15% of them singletons; the top ten hold about 32%. This same sample was also part of a study on T cells in Graves' hyperthyroidism and ophthalmopathy.

The sample was peripheral blood mononuclear cells (PBMCs), taken at new diagnosis, from a patient treated with antithyroid drugs. Receptor source: a man aged 40-49 years with Graves disease.

The chain combines TRBV18 with TRBJ2-1; 11 bases align to TRBD2. This CDR3 is built from 15 residues. J lost 5 bases, V lost 3 bases, and 3 bases had no gene match. CDR1 KGHSH and CDR2 LQKENI come from the germline V gene. The CDR3 spells CASSPLAGGHNEQFF. The CDR3 DNA follows: TGTGCCAGCTCACCGCTAGCGGGAGGTCACAATGAGCAGTTCTTC.

This clonotype occurred many times. This chain links TRBV20-1 with TRBJ1-1; TRBD1 aligns across 9 bases. In germline, CDR1 is DFQATT, CDR2 SNEGSKA (reference sequence). Trimming cost V 2 bases and J 3 bases; bases outside gene matches: 7. This CDR3 is built from 15 residues. CDR3 sequence reads: CSARPRQGDDTEAFF. CDR3 DNA: TGCAGTGCTAGACCTCGACAGGGGGACGACACTGAAGCTTTCTTT.

This clonotype was observed a handful of times. Just one base apart from a much larger clone, this may be a read error. The chain links TRBV11-2 to TRBJ2-7; 7 nucleotides align to TRBD1. CDR3 length: 16 amino acids. Losses at the gene ends were 2 bases for V and 3 bases for J; bases not matched to a gene: 10. Germline lookup yields CDR1 SGHAT and CDR2 FQNNGV. As DNA, the CDR3 is TGTGCCAGCAGCTTACTCAGGGGGTCCGGTAGCTACGAGCAGTACTTC. Translating gives CASSLLRGSGSYEQYF.

The gene calls are TRBV4-2 and TRBJ2-3; 11 nucleotides match TRBD2. V was pared by 3 bases and J by 3 bases, with 8 bases of the junction left unmatched. The germline gives CDR1 LGHNA, CDR2 YNFKEQ. The CDR3 is 17 amino acids. CDR3 protein: CASSHNPTSGNTDTQYF. The CDR3, as DNA: TGTGCCAGCAGCCATAACCCGACTAGCGGGAATACAGATACGCAGTATTTT.

This clonotype has more than one count but fewer than ten. Its ends do not fully match the called genes, so a read error is possible. This chain joins TRBV18 and TRBJ1-3; D is uncertain. Germline lookup yields CDR1 KGHSH and CDR2 LQKENI. The CDR3 runs 13 residues. The CDR3 bases are TGTGCCAGCTCACCGGATCATGGAAACACCGTATATTTT. It encodes CASSPDHGNTVYF. Complete variable domain (other parts from reference TRBV18 and TRBJ1-3): NAGVMQNPRHLVRRRGQEARLRCSPMKGHSHVYWYRQLPEEGLKFMVYLQKENIIDESGMPKERFSAEFPKEGPSILRIQQVVRGDSAAYFCASSPDHGNTVYFGEGSWLTVV.

The table lists this clonotype with a count of one. The rearrangement links TRBV14 to TRBJ2-2; D tentatively fits TRBD1 or TRBD2 (6 bases each). From germline, CDR1 is SGHDN and CDR2 FVKESK. The CDR3 is 15 residues long. Trimming shortened V by 1 base and J by 5 bases, and 11 bases separated the two germline ends. The CDR3 DNA reads as TGTGCCAGCAGCCAAGTGGGGGGCTGGACCGGGGAGCTGTTTTTT. Translating it yields CASSQVGGWTGELFF.

This clonotype was observed many times. The chain carries TRBV7-9 and TRBJ2-7; D might be TRBD2 (5 bases). The CDR3 has 15 residues. From germline, CDR1 is SEHNR and CDR2 FQNEAQ (reference sequence). Trimming took 2 bases from V and 2 from J, leaving 13 bases between them. The chain's CDR3 is CASSLRGWGTYEQYF. CDR3 DNA sequence: TGTGCCAGCAGCTTACGGGGATGGGGAACCTACGAGCAGTACTTC.